This T cell receptor (beta chain) originates from a study of blood T cell repertoires in COVID-19. The assay was immunoSEQ multiplex PCR, and TCRdb's table has in-frame clones only and misses some. Among about 480,000 clones listed, 89% were seen once. The J segment lost 8 bases and the V segment lost 6 bases, leaving 5 bases of the junction unmatched. This CDR3 is built from 12 residues. Material: peripheral blood. The chain uses TRBV12-3 or TRBV12-4 and TRBJ1-2, with 8 positions matching TRBD1. The sequence was collected from a man aged 18-30 years with COVID-19, enrolled during active disease. CDR3 amino acids: CASSTQGAGYTF. In DNA, the CDR3 is TGTGCCAGCAGCACCCAGGGGGCGGGCTACACCTTC.